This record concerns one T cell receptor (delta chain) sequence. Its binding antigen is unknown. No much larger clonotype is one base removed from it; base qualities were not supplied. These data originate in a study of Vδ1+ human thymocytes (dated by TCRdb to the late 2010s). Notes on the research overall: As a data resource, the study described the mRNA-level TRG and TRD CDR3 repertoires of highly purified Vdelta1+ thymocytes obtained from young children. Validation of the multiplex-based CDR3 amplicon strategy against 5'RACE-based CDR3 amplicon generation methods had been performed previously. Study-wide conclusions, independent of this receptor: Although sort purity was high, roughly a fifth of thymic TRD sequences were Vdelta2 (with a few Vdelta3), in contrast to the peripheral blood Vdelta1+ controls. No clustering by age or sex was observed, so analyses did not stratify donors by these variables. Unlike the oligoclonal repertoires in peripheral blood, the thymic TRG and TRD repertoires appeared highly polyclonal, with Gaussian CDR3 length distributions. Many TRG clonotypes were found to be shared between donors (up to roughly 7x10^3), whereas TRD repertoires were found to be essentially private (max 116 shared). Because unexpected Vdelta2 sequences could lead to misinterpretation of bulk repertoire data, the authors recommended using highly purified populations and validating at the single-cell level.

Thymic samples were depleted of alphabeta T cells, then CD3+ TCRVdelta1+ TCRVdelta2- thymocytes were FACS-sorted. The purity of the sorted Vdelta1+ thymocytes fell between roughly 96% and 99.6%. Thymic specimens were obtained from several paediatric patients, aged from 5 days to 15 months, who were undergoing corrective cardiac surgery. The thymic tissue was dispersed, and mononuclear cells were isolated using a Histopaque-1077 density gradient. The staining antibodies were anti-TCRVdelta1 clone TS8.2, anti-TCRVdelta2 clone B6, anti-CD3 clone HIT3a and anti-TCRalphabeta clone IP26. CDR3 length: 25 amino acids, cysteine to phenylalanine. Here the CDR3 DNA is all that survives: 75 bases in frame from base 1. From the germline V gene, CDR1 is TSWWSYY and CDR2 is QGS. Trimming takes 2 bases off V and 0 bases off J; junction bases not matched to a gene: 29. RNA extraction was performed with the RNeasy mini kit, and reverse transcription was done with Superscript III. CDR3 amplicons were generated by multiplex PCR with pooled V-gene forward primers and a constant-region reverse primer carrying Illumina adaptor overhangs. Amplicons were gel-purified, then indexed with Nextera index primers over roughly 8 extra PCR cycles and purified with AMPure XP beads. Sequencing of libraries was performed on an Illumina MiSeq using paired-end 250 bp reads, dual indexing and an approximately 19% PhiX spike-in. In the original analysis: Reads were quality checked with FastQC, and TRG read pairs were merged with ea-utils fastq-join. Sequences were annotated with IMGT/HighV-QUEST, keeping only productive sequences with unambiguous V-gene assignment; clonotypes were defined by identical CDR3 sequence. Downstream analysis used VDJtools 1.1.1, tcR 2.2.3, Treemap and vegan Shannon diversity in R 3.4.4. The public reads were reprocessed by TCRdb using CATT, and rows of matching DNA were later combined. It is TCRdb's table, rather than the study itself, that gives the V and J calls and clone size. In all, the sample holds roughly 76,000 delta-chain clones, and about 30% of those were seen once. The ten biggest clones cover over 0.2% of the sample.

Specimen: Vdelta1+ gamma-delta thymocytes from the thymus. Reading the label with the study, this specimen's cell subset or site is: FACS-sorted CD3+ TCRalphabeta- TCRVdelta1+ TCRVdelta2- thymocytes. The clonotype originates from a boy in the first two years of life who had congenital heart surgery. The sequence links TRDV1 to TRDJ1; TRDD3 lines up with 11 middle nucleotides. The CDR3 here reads CALGENGRLRVLGDKRTFYTDKLIF. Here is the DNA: TGTGCTCTTGGGGAAAATGGTCGTCTACGGGTACTGGGGGATAAGAGGACCTTTTACACCGATAAACTCATCTTT.